Given below is one T cell receptor (beta chain) in context. Its antigen remains unknown. The source of the sample is a study of T cell responses to AZD1222 COVID-19 vaccine. TCRdb keeps only in-frame clones here, not all; method: immunoSEQ multiplex PCR. The profile shows 95,000 to 150,000 clones, more than 80% of them singletons. V was clipped by 0 bases and J by 0 bases, with 8 bases between them. CDR3 length: 16 amino acids. Germline lookup yields CDR1 SGHDN and CDR2 FVKESK. Study outcomes and limitations: Reportedly, close to half of spike-specific TCRs are directed against unmutated variant regions. Repertoires were sampled only after the peak T cell response.

This sequence joins TRBV14 and TRBJ2-2; D is perhaps TRBD1 (5 bases). The receptor was derived from an adult in good health. Sequencing used peripheral blood, obtained on day 0 of AZD1222 vaccination. The CDR3 nucleotides are TGTGCCAGCAGCCAAGAAGGCAGGGCGAACACCGGGGAGCTGTTTTTT. Protein sequence: CASSQEGRANTGELFF.